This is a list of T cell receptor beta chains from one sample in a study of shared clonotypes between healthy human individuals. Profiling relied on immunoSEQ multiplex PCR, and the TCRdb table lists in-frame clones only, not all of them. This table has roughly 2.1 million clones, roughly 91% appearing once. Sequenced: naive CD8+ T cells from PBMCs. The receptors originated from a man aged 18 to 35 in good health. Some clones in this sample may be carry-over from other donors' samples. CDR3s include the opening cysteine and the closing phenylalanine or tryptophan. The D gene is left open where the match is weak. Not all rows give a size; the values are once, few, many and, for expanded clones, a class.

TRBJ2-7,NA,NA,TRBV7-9,CASSLGIGYEQYF,TGTGCCAGCAGCTTAGGGATCGGCTACGAGCAGTACTTC
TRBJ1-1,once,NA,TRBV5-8,CASSLRAARTEAFF,TGTGCCAGCAGCTTGAGGGCCGCGAGGACTGAAGCTTTCTTT
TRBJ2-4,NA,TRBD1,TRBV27,CATRDRGWGGAKNIQYF,TGTGCCACCCGGGACAGGGGGTGGGGTGGAGCCAAAAACATTCAGTACTTC
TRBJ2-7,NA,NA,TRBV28,CASSLSLDSGGYEQYF,TGTGCCAGCAGTTTATCCCTAGACAGTGGGGGCTACGAGCAGTACTTC
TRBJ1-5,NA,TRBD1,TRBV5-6,CASSLWTGNQPQHF,TGTGCCAGCAGCTTGTGGACAGGAAATCAGCCCCAGCATTTT
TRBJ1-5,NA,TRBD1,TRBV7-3,CASYPRTGWGQPQHF,TGTGCCAGCTATCCTCGGACAGGGTGGGGCCAGCCCCAGCATTTT
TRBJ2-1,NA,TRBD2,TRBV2,CASSDSGGAAFNNEQFF,TGTGCCAGCAGTGACTCGGGGGGGGCCGCCTTTAACAATGAGCAGTTCTTC
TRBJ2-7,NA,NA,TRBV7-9,CASRTGPTNEQYF,TGTGCCAGCAGAACCGGGCCCACCAACGAGCAGTACTTC
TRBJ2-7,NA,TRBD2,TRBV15,CATSPGLAGAGYEQYF,TGTGCCACCAGCCCGGGACTAGCGGGAGCCGGATACGAGCAGTACTTC
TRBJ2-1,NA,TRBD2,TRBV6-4,CASSGLAGGSYNEQFF,TGTGCCAGCAGCGGACTAGCGGGAGGGTCCTACAATGAGCAGTTCTTC
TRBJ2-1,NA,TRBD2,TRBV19,CASSIGLAVYNEQFF,TGTGCCAGTAGTATCGGACTAGCGGTTTACAATGAGCAGTTCTTC
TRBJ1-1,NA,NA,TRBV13,CASSLQGVFDTEAFF,TGTGCCAGCAGCTTACAAGGGGTTTTCGACACTGAAGCTTTCTTT
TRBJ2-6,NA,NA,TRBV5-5,CASSPIPGANVLTF,TGTGCCAGCAGTCCCATCCCTGGGGCCAACGTCCTGACTTTC
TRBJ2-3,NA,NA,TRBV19,CASSGNTDTQYF,TGTGCCAGTTCCGGGAACACAGATACGCAGTATTTT
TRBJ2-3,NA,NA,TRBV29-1,CSVVLNTQYF,TGCAGCGTTGTACTAAATACGCAGTATTTT